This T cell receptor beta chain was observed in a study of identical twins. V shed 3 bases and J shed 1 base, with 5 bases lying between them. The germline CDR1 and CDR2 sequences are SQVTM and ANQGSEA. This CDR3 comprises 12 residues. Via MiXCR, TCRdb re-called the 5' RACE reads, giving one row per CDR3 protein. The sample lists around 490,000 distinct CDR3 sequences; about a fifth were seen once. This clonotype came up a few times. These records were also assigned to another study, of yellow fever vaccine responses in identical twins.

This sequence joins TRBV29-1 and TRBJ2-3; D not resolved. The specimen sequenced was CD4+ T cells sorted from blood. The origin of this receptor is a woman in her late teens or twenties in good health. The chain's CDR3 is CSVDWGTDTQYF. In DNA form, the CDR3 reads TGCAGCGTTGACTGGGGCACAGATACGCAGTATTTT.